The 12 T cell receptor beta chains in this list originate from one sample, sequenced in a study of cytomegalovirus exposure and HLA in healthy donors. In the PCR, 60 Vbeta and 13 Jbeta primers were used. Repertoires were generated with immunoSEQ multiplex PCR, while TCRdb's copy carries only in-frame clones and drops some. The sample lists around 150,000 clones, about 79% occurring once. Sequencing was performed on PBMCs. Receptors were obtained from a woman aged 50 to 60 in good health and CMV-seropositive.

This chain joins TRBV5-4 and TRBJ1-4; weak D call: TRBD1 (6 bases). The V gene's germline CDR1 is SGHNT and CDR2 YYREEE (reference sequence). The CDR3 length is 14 residues. The ends were cut back, 4 bases at V and 8 bases at J, with 15 bases in the middle. DNA for the CDR3: TGTGCCAGCAGCGTACAGGGAGTTGAGGAAAAACTGTTTTTT. Translated, it gives CASSVQGVEEKLFF.

The chain combines TRBV2 with TRBJ1-1; 7 nucleotides line up with TRBD1. Looked up from germline, CDR1 is SNHLY and CDR2 is FYNNEI. The CDR3 has 13 residues. V gave up 6 bases and J gave up 6 bases; unmatched junction bases: 7. Here the CDR3 reads CASRQTGIPEAFF. In DNA form, the CDR3 reads TGTGCCAGCAGACAGACAGGGATCCCTGAAGCTTTCTTT.

This clone was counted between two and nine times. The J gene is TRBJ2-7, the V gene TRBV4-1; TRBD2 matches at 11 bases. The germline V gene has CDR1 MGHRA and CDR2 YSYEKL. The CDR3 is made up of 14 amino acids. The V segment lost 3 bases and the J segment 6 bases; nucleotides outside the gene matches: 4. The CDR3 sequence is CASSQAGTSGEQYF. The CDR3 DNA follows: TGCGCCAGCAGCCAGGCCGGGACTAGCGGCGAGCAGTACTTC.

The chain carries TRBV2 and TRBJ1-1; TRBD1 matches at 7 bases. V lost 9 bases, J lost 4 bases, and 8 bases stayed unmatched. The germline gives CDR1 SNHLY, CDR2 FYNNEI. The CDR3 consists of 13 residues. CDR3 amino acids: CASEGDRATEAFF. CDR3 nucleotide sequence: TGTGCCAGTGAGGGAGACAGGGCCACTGAAGCTTTCTTT.

The rearrangement joins TRBV2 to TRBJ1-2; D remains ambiguous. Germline-derived CDR1 and CDR2 are SNHLY and FYNNEI. The CDR3 runs 13 residues. V was cut by 6 bases and J by 5 bases, with 13 bases left in between. CDR3 DNA: TGTGCCAGCAGCACGAGTAGGGAGTATGGCTACACCTTC. Its protein product is CASSTSREYGYTF.

V gene TRBV19 combines with J gene TRBJ2-7; the match to TRBD1 covers 7 bases. The V segment lost 2 bases and the J segment 5 bases; nucleotides outside the gene matches: 6. Germline values: CDR1 LNHDA, CDR2 SQIVND (reference sequence). This CDR3 comprises 14 residues. Written as DNA, the CDR3 is TGTGCCAGTAGTATATCCAGGGGGAAGGACGAGCAGTACTTC. Translating gives CASSISRGKDEQYF.

This chain connects TRBV4-3 to TRBJ2-5; 7 bases align to TRBD1. The CDR3 is 14 amino acids. V trimming: 2 bases; J trimming: 4 bases; junction bases outside the gene matches: 4. From germline, CDR1 is LGHNA and CDR2 YSLEER. CDR3 amino acids: CASSQSRGSETQYF. Written as DNA, the CDR3 is TGCGCCAGCAGCCAAAGCAGGGGGTCAGAGACCCAGTACTTC.

This clone showed up just once. A read error may account for a junction end that differs from germline. This chain joins TRBV7-7 and TRBJ2-2; TRBD1 matches 7 bases. Germline loops: CDR1 SSHAT, CDR2 FNYEAQ (reference sequence). The CDR3 runs 16 residues. The CDR3 DNA is TGTGCTAGCAGCCGTGCCGGGACAGACACACCCGGGGAGCTGTTTTTT. This sequence encodes CASSRAGTDTPGELFF.

This chain connects TRBV18 to TRBJ2-2; possibly TRBD1 for D (6 bases). This CDR3 has 14 amino acids. Germline V CDR1 and CDR2: KGHSH, LQKENI. V shed 3 bases and J shed 7 bases, with 12 bases lying between them. Here the CDR3 reads CASSPRPGDGELFF. CDR3 nucleotide sequence: TGTGCCAGCTCACCCCGGCCAGGGGACGGGGAGCTGTTTTTT.

The count of this clone is one. V usage is TRBV4-1 and J usage is TRBJ1-6, with D possibly matching TRBD1 (6 bases). Germline CDR1 MGHRA, CDR2 YSYEKL. Trimming stripped 0 bases from V and 8 bases from J, with 14 bases between. This CDR3 is 16 amino acids long. CDR3 region: CASSQDNRDADSPLHF. CDR3 nucleotide sequence: TGCGCCAGCAGCCAAGACAACAGGGATGCGGATTCACCCCTCCACTTT.

This clone was found once. V is TRBV4-3 and J is TRBJ2-7; 12 bases map to TRBD1. There are 18 residues in the CDR3. After removal of 2 bases from V and 0 bases from J, the junction contained 8 bases not matched to a gene. The V gene's germline CDR1 is LGHNA and CDR2 YSLEER. The CDR3 spells CASSQTRDRGRVSYEQYF. The CDR3 DNA is TGCGCCAGCAGCCAAACAAGGGACAGGGGGCGCGTCTCCTACGAGCAGTACTTC.

As regards this clone: This same CDR3 is encoded by further DNA sequences in the sample. V and J are TRBV7-9 and TRBJ2-1; D ambiguous. Trimming left V 2 bases short and J 7 bases short, with 6 bases between. CDR3 length equals 12 residues. Germline CDR1 and CDR2: SEHNR and FQNEAQ (reference sequence). CDR3 protein: CASSLTLNEQFF. In DNA, the CDR3 is TGTGCCAGCAGCTTAACTTTAAATGAGCAGTTCTTC.